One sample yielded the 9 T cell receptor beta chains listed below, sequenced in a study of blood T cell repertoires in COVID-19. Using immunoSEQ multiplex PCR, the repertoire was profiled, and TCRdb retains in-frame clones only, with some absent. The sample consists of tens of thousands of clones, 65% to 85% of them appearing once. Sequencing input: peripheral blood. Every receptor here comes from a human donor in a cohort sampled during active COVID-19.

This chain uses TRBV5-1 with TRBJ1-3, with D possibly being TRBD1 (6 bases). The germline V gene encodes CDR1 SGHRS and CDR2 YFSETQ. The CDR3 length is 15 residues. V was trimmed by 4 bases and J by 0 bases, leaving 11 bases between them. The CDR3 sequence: CASSDDRFSGNTIYF. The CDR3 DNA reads TGCGCCAGCAGCGACGACAGGTTCTCTGGAAACACCATATATTTT.

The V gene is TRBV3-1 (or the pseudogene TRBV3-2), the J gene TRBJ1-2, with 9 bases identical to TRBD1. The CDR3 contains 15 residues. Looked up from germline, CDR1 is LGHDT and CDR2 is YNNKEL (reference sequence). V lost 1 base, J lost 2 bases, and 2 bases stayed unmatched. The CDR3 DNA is TGTGCCAGCAGCCAAGCGACAGGGGGGAACTATGGCTACACCTTC. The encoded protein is CASSQATGGNYGYTF.

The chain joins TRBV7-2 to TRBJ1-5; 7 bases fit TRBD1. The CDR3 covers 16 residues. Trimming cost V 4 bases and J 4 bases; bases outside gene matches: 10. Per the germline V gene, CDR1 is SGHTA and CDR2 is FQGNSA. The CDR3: CASSSQTGSGNQPQHF. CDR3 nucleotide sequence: TGTGCCAGCAGCTCACAGACAGGGTCGGGTAATCAGCCCCAGCATTTT.

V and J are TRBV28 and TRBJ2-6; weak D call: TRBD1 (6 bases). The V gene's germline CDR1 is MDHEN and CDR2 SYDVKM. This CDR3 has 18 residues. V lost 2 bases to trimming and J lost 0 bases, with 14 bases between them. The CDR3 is CASSLMRGRGSGANVLTF. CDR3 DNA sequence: TGTGCCAGCAGTTTAATGAGGGGCAGGGGCTCTGGGGCCAACGTCCTGACTTTC.

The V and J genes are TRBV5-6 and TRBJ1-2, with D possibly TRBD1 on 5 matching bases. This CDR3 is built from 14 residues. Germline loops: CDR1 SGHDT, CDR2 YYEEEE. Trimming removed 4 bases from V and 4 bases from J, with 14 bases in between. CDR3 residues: CASSPIQEIYGYTF. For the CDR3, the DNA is TGTGCCAGCAGCCCAATACAGGAAATCTATGGCTACACCTTC.

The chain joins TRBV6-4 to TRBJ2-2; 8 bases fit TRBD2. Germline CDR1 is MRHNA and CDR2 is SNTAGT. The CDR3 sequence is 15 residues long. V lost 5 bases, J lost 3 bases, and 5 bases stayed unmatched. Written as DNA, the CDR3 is TGTGCCAGCAGTCAGAGCGGGGGACACACCGGGGAGCTGTTTTTT. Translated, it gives CASSQSGGHTGELFF.

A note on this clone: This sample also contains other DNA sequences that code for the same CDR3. CDR3 in DNA: TGCGCCAGCAGCTTGGGGGGACAGGGTTTCACAGATACGCAGTATTTT. Translation gives CASSLGGQGFTDTQYF. The V call is TRBV5-1, the J call TRBJ2-3; 9 bases match TRBD1. The CDR3 runs to 16 residues. V dropped 0 bases and J dropped 2; count of bases not matched to a gene: 4. CDR1 and CDR2 (germline): SGHRS, YFSETQ.

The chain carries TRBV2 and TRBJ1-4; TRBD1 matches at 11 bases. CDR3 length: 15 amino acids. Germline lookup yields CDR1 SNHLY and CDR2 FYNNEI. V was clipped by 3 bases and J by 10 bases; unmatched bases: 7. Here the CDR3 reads CASSDGRTGGRKLFF. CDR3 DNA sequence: TGTGCCAGCAGTGATGGGAGGACAGGGGGCAGAAAACTGTTTTTT.

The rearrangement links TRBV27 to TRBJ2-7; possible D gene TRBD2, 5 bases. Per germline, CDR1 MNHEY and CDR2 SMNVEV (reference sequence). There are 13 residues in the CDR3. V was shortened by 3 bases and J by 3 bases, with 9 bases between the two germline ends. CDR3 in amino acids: CASSLGSGYEQYF. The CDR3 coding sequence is TGTGCCAGCAGTTTGGGCAGCGGCTACGAGCAGTACTTC.